These 26 T cell receptor beta chains came from one sample sequenced in a study of Ad26.COV2.S vaccination and SARS-CoV-2 variants. Produced via immunoSEQ multiplex PCR; TCRdb's table is partial and in-frame only. The sample includes 400,000 to 450,000 clones, 80% to 95% of them seen just once. As to treatment: some 20 received Ad26.COV2.S at low or high dose, single or two shots; about 5 received placebo; per-sample allocation not given. Day 63 after the first injection of vaccine or placebo was the sampling time. The input for sequencing was peripheral blood, taken in a trial of Ad26.COV2.S vaccine versus placebo. The source of these receptors is a person between 18 and 60 years old who received the Ad26.COV2.S COVID-19 vaccine or a placebo.

The chain carries TRBV5-4 and TRBJ2-7; D is ambiguous. Germline assignment: CDR1 SGHNT and CDR2 YYREEE (reference sequence). This CDR3 spans 15 amino acids. The germline V and J ends were trimmed by 4 bases and 5 bases, with 19 bases remaining between them. The CDR3 DNA sequence: TGTGCCAGCAGCCCATACTCCAAGAGGAAGGACGAGCAGTACTTC. Protein sequence: CASSPYSKRKDEQYF. Full variable domain (outside the CDR3, taken from reference TRBV5-4 and TRBJ2-7): ETGVTQSPTHLIKTRGQQVTLRCSSQSGHNTVSWYQQALGQGPQFIFQYYREEENGRGNFPPRFSGLQFPNYSSELNVNALELDDSALYLCASSPYSKRKDEQYFGPGTRLTVT.

The chain recombines TRBV11-2 with TRBJ2-4; unclear D gene. V was shortened by 2 bases and J by 5 bases, with 13 bases between the two germline ends. Germline CDR1 reads SGHAT; CDR2 reads FQNNGV. The CDR3 has 15 residues. The CDR3 DNA reads TGTGCCAGCAGCTTATCCGAGGAACACGAAAACATTCAGTACTTC. Its protein is CASSLSEEHENIQYF.

The V gene is TRBV7-9, the J gene TRBJ1-6; maybe TRBD1 (6 bases). This CDR3 has 13 residues. Trimming took 1 base from V and 9 from J, leaving 7 bases between them. Germline V lookup: CDR1 SEHNR, CDR2 FQNEAQ (reference sequence). This chain's CDR3 is CASSLEGGSPLHF. DNA for the CDR3: TGTGCCAGCAGCTTAGAAGGGGGTTCACCCCTCCACTTT.

J is TRBJ2-1 and V is TRBV27; 12 nucleotides align to TRBD2. Losses at the gene ends were 3 bases for V and 4 bases for J; bases not matched to a gene: 7. The CDR3 sequence is 17 residues long. Germline V gene data show CDR1 as MNHEY and CDR2 as SMNVEV (reference sequence). The CDR3 coding sequence is TGTGCCAGCAGTTTTTTGGCTAGCGGGAGGGGGTACAATGAGCAGTTCTTC. It is translated as CASSFLASGRGYNEQFF.

The chain carries TRBV5-1 and TRBJ1-3; a possible D gene is TRBD1 (5 bases). The CDR3 has 16 amino acids. From germline, CDR1 is SGHRS and CDR2 YFSETQ. The V end was cut by 3 bases, the J end by 0 bases, with 13 bases between. Here the CDR3 DNA reads TGCGCCAGCAGCTGGCTAGACGGGGGCTCTGGAAACACCATATATTTT. This sequence encodes CASSWLDGGSGNTIYF.

CDR3 protein: CAWDSGTQFF. The DNA of the CDR3 is TGTGCCTGGGATTCGGGGACGCAGTTCTTC. V is TRBV30 and J is TRBJ2-1; the D call may be TRBD1 or TRBD2 (5 bases each). V was cut by 5 bases and J by 12 bases, with 11 bases left in between. The CDR3 covers 10 residues. Germline-derived CDR1 and CDR2 are GTSNPN and SVGIG (reference sequence).

The V and J genes are TRBV24-1 and TRBJ2-2; 7 bases are a match to TRBD1. Germline V lookup: CDR1 KGHDR, CDR2 SFDVKD. Losses at the gene ends were 3 bases for V and 0 bases for J; bases not matched to a gene: 6. This CDR3 has 17 amino acids. DNA of the CDR3: TGTGCCACCAGTGATCGCCCGCAGGGGGCGAACACCGGGGAGCTGTTTTTT. This encodes CATSDRPQGANTGELFF.

V usage is TRBV2 and J usage is TRBJ1-4, with 9 bases fitting TRBD1. J gave up 7 bases and V 6 bases, and 6 bases lay outside the gene matches. The CDR3 is 14 amino acids. Germline CDR1 SNHLY, CDR2 FYNNEI. CDR3 DNA sequence: TGTGCCAGCAGCCAGGACAGGGGAAGTGAAAAACTGTTTTTT. Encoded protein: CASSQDRGSEKLFF.

This clone was observed once. The chain employs TRBV6-1 and TRBJ1-2; tentative D call: TRBD1 (6 bases). Germline CDR1 MNHNS, CDR2 SASEGT. V was trimmed by 5 bases and J by 3 bases, leaving 10 bases between them. CDR3 length equals 13 residues. CDR3 bases: TGTGCCAGCAGTTTAAGACAGGACTATGGCTACACCTTC. The encoded protein is CASSLRQDYGYTF.

The count of this clone is one. V is TRBV7-2 and J is TRBJ2-3, with TRBD2 matching over 15 bases. Germline-derived CDR1 and CDR2 are SGHTA and FQGNSA. V lost 0 bases and J lost 2; bases outside the gene matches: 3. The CDR3 is made up of 18 amino acids. The CDR3 spells CASSLAGLAGGHTDTQYF. In nucleotides, the CDR3 is TGTGCCAGCAGCTTAGCGGGACTAGCGGGAGGACACACAGATACGCAGTATTTT.

The rearrangement joins TRBV13 to TRBJ2-3; D not resolved. Trimming removed 3 bases at V and 0 bases at J, with 13 bases between. Germline V lookup: CDR1 PRHDT, CDR2 FYEKMQ (reference sequence). The CDR3 sequence is 16 residues long. CDR3: CASSFRLIPSTDTQYF. DNA of the CDR3: TGTGCCAGCAGCTTTAGGCTTATCCCTAGCACAGATACGCAGTATTTT.

V is TRBV5-1 and J is TRBJ2-7, with D tentatively TRBD1 (6 bases). Between the trimmed V and J ends, which lost 4 bases and 5 bases, there was a span of 22 bases. CDR3 length equals 16 residues. CDR1 is SGHRS and CDR2 is YFSETQ in the germline V gene. CDR3 sequence: CASSKTATGPGDEQYF. The CDR3 region has the DNA TGCGCCAGCAGCAAGACGGCGACAGGCCCAGGAGACGAGCAGTACTTC.

V usage is TRBV7-9 and J usage is TRBJ1-4; D gene unclear. V was cut by 6 bases and J by 0 bases, with 11 bases left in between. The germline gives CDR1 SEHNR, CDR2 FQNEAQ (reference sequence). The CDR3 totals 15 residues. CDR3 sequence reads: CASSYIPATNEKLFF. The CDR3 bases are TGTGCCAGCAGTTACATACCAGCAACTAATGAAAAACTGTTTTTT.

In DNA, the CDR3 is TGTGCCAGCAGTAAAATCATACTAGCGGGAGTGACAGATACGCAGTATTTT. It encodes CASSKIILAGVTDTQYF. The V gene is TRBV27, the J gene TRBJ2-3; TRBD2 matches at 11 bases. Trimming removed 5 bases from V and 3 bases from J; junction bases left unmatched: 10. CDR1 and CDR2 from the germline V gene are MNHEY and SMNVEV (reference sequence). The CDR3 runs to 17 residues.

The gene calls are TRBV5-1 and TRBJ2-7; D gene unclear. Trimming removed 0 bases from V and 6 bases from J, with 13 bases in between. The CDR3 extends over 14 amino acids. Per germline, CDR1 SGHRS and CDR2 YFSETQ. The CDR3 DNA follows: TGCGCCAGCAGCTTGGACCCACCCAGTCGCGAGCAGTACTTC. Protein product: CASSLDPPSREQYF.

This clone was observed a single time. The chain joins TRBV7-9 to TRBJ2-5, with 7 nucleotides matching TRBD2. V lost 3 bases and J lost 5; bases outside the gene matches: 6. CDR1 and CDR2 from the germline V gene are SEHNR and FQNEAQ (reference sequence). This CDR3 has 14 amino acids. CDR3 amino acids: CASSFGTIEETQYF. The CDR3 DNA is TGTGCCAGCAGCTTCGGGACTATCGAGGAGACCCAGTACTTC.

V is TRBV5-4 and J is TRBJ1-3; 9 positions match TRBD1. The CDR3 is made up of 16 amino acids. After removal of 4 bases from V and 7 bases from J, the junction contained 12 bases not matched to a gene. The V gene's germline CDR1 is SGHNT and CDR2 YYREEE (reference sequence). CDR3 protein: CASSPGQGFSRNTIYF. CDR3 sequence (DNA): TGTGCCAGCAGCCCGGGACAGGGCTTTTCGAGGAACACCATATATTTT.

This chain uses TRBV11-2 with TRBJ2-7; 10 nucleotides match TRBD1. Germline assignment: CDR1 SGHAT and CDR2 FQNNGV. The ends lost 4 bases at V and 6 bases at J; junction bases unmatched: 3. The CDR3 consists of 13 residues. CDR3 sequence reads: CASSSDRGGEQYF. The DNA for the CDR3 is TGTGCCAGCAGCTCGGACAGGGGGGGCGAGCAGTACTTC.

This clone has just one count. The chain uses TRBV7-6 and TRBJ2-2; 12 nucleotides agree with TRBD2. This CDR3 region has 21 residues. The germline CDR1 and CDR2 sequences are SGHVS and FNYEAQ. Trimming cost V 1 base and J 7 bases; bases outside gene matches: 19. The CDR3 loop is CASSLDPPGTSGLPRGGELFF. The CDR3 DNA follows: TGTGCCAGCAGCTTAGACCCCCCCGGGACTAGCGGGCTCCCCCGGGGCGGGGAGCTGTTTTTT.

The gene calls are TRBV30 and TRBJ2-7; 7 bases agree with TRBD1. CDR3 size: 14 residues. In germline, CDR1 is GTSNPN, CDR2 SVGIG (reference sequence). The trim removed 4 bases at V and 0 bases at J, leaving 6 bases unmatched. The DNA of the CDR3 is TGTGCCTGGACGGCCGGGACAGTCTCCTACGAGCAGTACTTC. It codes for CAWTAGTVSYEQYF.

CDR3 sequence reads: CASSLGTSSSYEQYF. In DNA, the CDR3 is TGTGCCAGTAGCCTTGGGACTTCCAGCTCCTACGAGCAGTACTTC. The chain uses TRBV19 and TRBJ2-7, with D maybe TRBD2 (6 bases). The CDR3 sequence is 15 residues long. Per the germline V gene, CDR1 is LNHDA and CDR2 is SQIVND (reference sequence). Trimming removed 6 bases at V and 0 bases at J, with 15 bases between.

This chain connects TRBV6-5 to TRBJ2-2; no firm D call. The CDR3 contains 14 residues. Per the germline V gene, CDR1 is MNHEY and CDR2 is SVGAGI. Trimming stripped 6 bases from V and 7 bases from J, with 15 bases between. The CDR3 sequence is CASRVDGARGELFF. In nucleotides, the CDR3 is TGTGCCAGCAGAGTAGACGGCGCCCGCGGGGAGCTGTTTTTT.

V usage is TRBV19 and J usage is TRBJ2-7; D is possibly TRBD2 (6 bases). The V gene's germline CDR1 is LNHDA and CDR2 SQIVND (reference sequence). The V end was cut by 1 base, the J end by 4 bases, with 23 bases between. The CDR3 covers 18 residues. CDR3 in amino acids: CASSIVAGSAAIVYEQYF. As DNA, the CDR3 is TGTGCCAGTAGTATAGTTGCGGGATCGGCAGCGATCGTTTACGAGCAGTACTTC.

The chain uses TRBV10-1 and TRBJ2-5; D assignment may be TRBD1 or TRBD2 (5 bases each). This CDR3 has 13 amino acids. Germline values: CDR1 WNHNN, CDR2 SYGVQD (reference sequence). Trimming took 6 bases from V and 4 from J, leaving 12 bases between them. The CDR3 loop is CASSSNGGETQYF. The CDR3 DNA is TGCGCCAGCAGCTCTAATGGGGGAGAGACCCAGTACTTC.

The chain carries TRBV24-1 and TRBJ1-5; D call uncertain. The CDR3 loop spans 15 amino acids. Trimming cost V 4 bases and J 0 bases, with 9 bases left between them. Germline assignment: CDR1 KGHDR and CDR2 SFDVKD. The CDR3 loop reads CATSDPRYSNQPQHF. The CDR3 nucleotides read TGTGCCACCAGTGACCCCAGATATAGCAATCAGCCCCAGCATTTT.

V gene TRBV28 combines with J gene TRBJ2-7; 11 nucleotides align to TRBD2. CDR1 and CDR2 (germline): MDHEN, SYDVKM. The length of the CDR3 is 15 residues. The V and J ends lost 2 bases and 2 bases, in that order; junction bases with no gene match: 2. The CDR3 protein is CASSLLAGGAYEQYF. The DNA for the CDR3 is TGTGCCAGCAGTTTACTAGCGGGAGGTGCCTACGAGCAGTACTTC. Looking up the rest from reference TRBV28 and TRBJ2-7 gives the full variable domain: DVKVTQSSRYLVKRTGEKVFLECVQDMDHENMFWYRQDPGLGLRLIYFSYDVKMKEKGDIPEGYSVSREKKERFSLILESASTNQTSMYLCASSLLAGGAYEQYFGPGTRLTVT.